The present entry profiles one T cell receptor beta chain with its context. Antigen specificity is unknown. The data are from a study of blood T cells in healthy people across ages. Using a J-beta primer mix together with a sample-barcoded 5' primer, a second PCR was run for roughly 7 to 12 cycles. Per-sample output comprised a minimum of 2.5 million paired-end reads containing CDR3. MiXCR was run by TCRdb on the 5' RACE reads, yielding one entry per CDR3 protein. The sample yields about 800,000 distinct CDR3 sequences, 58% seen once. Trimming took off 9 bases at V and 5 bases at J, with 16 bases between the two ends. This CDR3 is built from 13 residues. CDR1 and CDR2 from the germline V gene are MNHEY and SVGAGI. Each of the donors had roughly 9.1 milliliters of peripheral blood drawn into EDTA-treated Vacutainer tubes. Study-wide points: Percentage of naive T cells showed a strong correlation with TCR beta diversity. Lack of knowledge of donor CMV status possibly confounded expanded clonotype changes.

The rearrangement links TRBV6-5 to TRBJ1-1; D not certain. The receptor was isolated from a man aged 30 to 39 in good health. Specimen: blood. CDR3 loop: CASLRGRETEAFF. The CDR3, as DNA: TGTGCCAGTCTACGAGGTAGGGAAACTGAAGCTTTCTTT.